The 7 T cell receptor beta chains presented below share a single source sample, sequenced in a study of blood T cell repertoires in COVID-19. The table came from immunoSEQ multiplex PCR; TCRdb's copy has only in-frame clones and leaves some out. The table includes some 150,000 clones, 89% detected once. The sample comprised peripheral blood. These receptors all come from a man in his fifties or sixties with acute or convalescent COVID-19.

J is TRBJ2-7 and V is TRBV19, with D maybe TRBD2 (5 bases). In germline, CDR1 is LNHDA, CDR2 SQIVND (reference sequence). The CDR3 totals 16 residues. The V end was cut by 0 bases, the J end by 6 bases, with 18 bases between. CDR3 coding DNA: TGTGCCAGTAGTATAGAGTTGAACTTAGCGAGGGCCGAGCAGTACTTC. Translation: CASSIELNLARAEQYF.

The chain combines TRBV19 with TRBJ1-6, with D perhaps matching TRBD1 (5 bases). The ends were cut back, 6 bases at V and 8 bases at J, with 20 bases in the middle. CDR1 and CDR2 (germline): LNHDA, SQIVND (reference sequence). This CDR3 contains 16 residues. CDR3 in DNA: TGTGCCAGTAGCGATGTGGGGGGGTTAGGGGATTCACCCCTCCACTTT. This gives the protein CASSDVGGLGDSPLHF.

The genes are TRBV5-5 and TRBJ2-7; the match to TRBD1 covers 7 bases. From germline, CDR1 is SGHKS and CDR2 YYEKEE (reference sequence). J was trimmed by 0 bases and V by 0 bases; bases with no gene match: 3. The CDR3 sequence is 15 residues long. CDR3 coding DNA: TGTGCCAGCAGCTTGGCCAGGGGGAGCTCCTACGAGCAGTACTTC. It translates to CASSLARGSSYEQYF.

The chain links TRBV5-6 to TRBJ2-7, with a possible D match to TRBD2 (6 bases). The CDR3 is 12 residues long. The V end was cut by 1 base, the J end by 7 bases, with 9 bases between. Germline assignment: CDR1 SGHDT and CDR2 YYEEEE. CDR3 nucleotide sequence: TGTGCCAGCAGCTTGAGGGGACTTGAGCAGTACTTC. Translating it yields CASSLRGLEQYF.

This chain uses TRBV6-5 with TRBJ2-3, with 9 bases aligning to TRBD1. The trim removed 10 bases at V and 6 bases at J, leaving 11 bases unmatched. Germline CDR1 reads MNHEY; CDR2 reads SVGAGI. The CDR3 is made up of 14 amino acids. The CDR3 nucleotides are TGTGCCACCGCGACCGGGACAGGGAAGGATACGCAGTATTTT. This sequence encodes CATATGTGKDTQYF.

The chain combines TRBV28 with TRBJ1-2; 7 nucleotides match TRBD1. The V gene end was trimmed by 2 bases and the J gene end by 4 bases; junction bases not matched to a gene: 7. There are 15 residues in the CDR3. CDR1 MDHEN and CDR2 SYDVKM come from the germline V gene. CDR3 sequence (DNA): TGTGCCAGCAGTTTAGATGAGGCAGGGGGCTATGGCTACACCTTC. This codes for CASSLDEAGGYGYTF.

The CDR3 loop reads CASSVYPGSINYLNTEAFF. CDR3 DNA sequence: TGTGCCAGCAGCGTCTACCCGGGATCTATAAACTATTTGAACACTGAAGCTTTCTTT. The chain joins TRBV27 to TRBJ1-1; the D is unclear. Deletions cut 6 bases from V and 0 bases from J, with 26 bases between. CDR3 length: 19 residues. CDR1 MNHEY and CDR2 SMNVEV come from the germline V gene (reference sequence).